This T cell receptor beta chain is from a study of regulatory T cells (dated by TCRdb to 2017 to 2018). In the study overall: The study compared T-cell receptor beta repertoires of sorted regulatory, conventional CD4+ and CD8+ T cells in CD3G-deficient patients with those in healthy controls.

CDR1 MNHNS and CDR2 SASEGT are derived from the germline V gene. Taken from cysteine to phenylalanine, the CDR3 has 13 residues. CDR3 DNA only is kept here, 39 bases in frame from base 1. For the multiplex PCR, 52 forward TRBV primers and 13 reverse TRBJ primers were used, and amplification bias was corrected with both assay-based and computational methods. Rearranged TRB loci were amplified from genomic DNA by multiplex PCR within the immunoSEQ assay. An Illumina HiSeq platform was used to sequence the TRB amplicons. The paper's processing steps were these. Custom algorithms error-filtered the raw sequences and aligned them to reference gene sequences, after which the immunoSEQ online tools were used for analysis. The frequencies of productive and nonproductive TRB rearrangements were evaluated among unique sequences as well as among total sequences. The likelihood of self-reactivity was estimated by examining two features, hydrophobicity and amino acid composition, of TRB CDR3 positions 6 and 7. Group comparisons used t tests, Mann-Whitney tests or two-way ANOVA run in Prism software. The table comes from immuneACCESS by way of TCRdb, which keeps in-frame sequences with V and J called. Part of the clones is missing from these tables; in studies checked, under half for an unresolved V gene and the rest for unknown reasons. The V and J calls and clone size come from that table; D and trimming were worked out from the DNA. The sample table records about 20,000 clones; approximately 93% of these occur just once. Approximately 3.3% of the sample is in the top ten clones.

All CD3G-deficient patients had evidence of autoimmunity, which was more severe in two of the patients. At the time of testing, the patients were between 2 and 39 years old, and their CD4+ and CD8+ T cells had reduced naive proportions and increased memory proportions. The patient group comprised about 6 individuals with CD3G deficiency. An international network of physicians spanning the United States, Europe and Asia provided the patient samples and clinical data. Peripheral blood mononuclear cells were isolated by Ficoll density separation. A FACSAria cell sorter was used to isolate CD3+ CD8+ CD4- T cells. Comments on this clone: Which antigen it targets is not known. Base qualities are not provided; no much larger clone lies one nucleotide away.

Overall study results and their limits: Compared with control CD8+ cells, CD8+ T cells derived from patients showed a nonsignificant trend toward reduced Shannon entropy. Restricted unique TRB V-J pairs and skewed V and J gene usage were observed in patient repertoires, most markedly in regulatory T cells.

Sample: CD8+ T cells sorted from blood. The origin of this receptor is a child under 10 years old with CD3G deficiency. The chain links TRBV6-1 with TRBJ2-5; too little of a D gene remains to name it. Gene TRBJ2-7 matches the end of the DNA better, so the J call may be wrong. The DNA sequence follows: TGTGCCAGCAGTGAATACCGGTCCTACGAGCAGTACTTC. Its translation reads: CASSEYRSYEQYF.